The 20 T cell receptor beta chains below were found in one sample sequenced in a study of blood T cell repertoires in COVID-19. TCRdb keeps only in-frame clones here, not all; method: immunoSEQ multiplex PCR. The table has roughly 190,000 clones, less than 85% seen once. The sequencing sample was made of peripheral blood. The receptors come from a woman in her forties or fifties with acute or convalescent COVID-19.

The rearrangement uses TRBV7-2 and TRBJ2-7; 7 bases agree with TRBD2. There are 14 residues in the CDR3. The V segment lost 5 bases and the J segment 4 bases; nucleotides outside the gene matches: 8. CDR1 SGHTA and CDR2 FQGNSA come from the germline V gene. The CDR3, as DNA: TGTGCCAGCAGCCCCGAGGGACTACCTTACGAGCAGTACTTC. Its protein is CASSPEGLPYEQYF. The entire variable domain, with the rest obtained from reference TRBV7-2 and TRBJ2-7, is as follows: GAGVSQSPSNKVTEKGKDVELRCDPISGHTALYWYRQSLGQGLEFLIYFQGNSAPDKSGLPSDRFSAERTGGSVSTLTIQRTQQEDSAVYLCASSPEGLPYEQYFGPGTRLTVT.

The chain employs TRBV7-8 and TRBJ1-2; 7 bases agree with TRBD1. Unmatched junction bases numbered 5, after V lost 5 bases and J lost 8 bases. This CDR3 comprises 12 residues. Per the germline V gene, CDR1 is SGHVS and CDR2 is FQNEAQ. The CDR3 DNA is TGTGCCAGCAGCCTTGACAGGGCGGGCTACACCTTC. This codes for CASSLDRAGYTF.

The table lists this clone with a few counts. The gene calls are TRBV4-1 and TRBJ2-7, with TRBD1 matching 7 bases. The CDR3 length is 15 residues. J was trimmed by 2 bases and V by 0 bases; bases with no gene match: 4. Germline-derived CDR1 and CDR2 are MGHRA and YSYEKL. CDR3 sequence reads: CASSQEGGFAYEQYF. The DNA of the CDR3 is TGCGCCAGCAGCCAAGAAGGGGGCTTTGCCTACGAGCAGTACTTC.

This clone was detected once. This CDR3 reads CASSKDRDRAYGYTF. CDR3 nucleotide sequence: TGTGCCAGCAGTAAGGACCGGGACAGGGCATATGGCTACACCTTC. This chain uses TRBV6-5 with TRBJ1-2; 9 nucleotides align to TRBD1. V dropped 5 bases and J dropped 5; count of bases not matched to a gene: 9. Germline CDR1 and CDR2: MNHEY and SVGAGI. This CDR3 region has 15 residues.

The chain is built from TRBV9 and TRBJ2-1; 9 bases agree with TRBD2. The germline gives CDR1 SGDLS, CDR2 YYNGEE. This CDR3 region has 14 residues. J lost 4 bases, V lost 3 bases, and 2 bases had no gene match. CDR3 loop: CASSGTSEYNEQFF. CDR3 bases: TGTGCCAGCAGCGGGACTAGCGAGTACAATGAGCAGTTCTTC.

V usage is TRBV19 and J usage is TRBJ1-2; no firm D call. Per germline, CDR1 LNHDA and CDR2 SQIVND (reference sequence). Trimming shortened V by 2 bases and J by 7 bases, and 17 bases separated the two germline ends. CDR3 length: 15 residues. The CDR3 loop reads CASSISEGSPGGYTF. The CDR3 region has the DNA TGTGCCAGTAGTATATCGGAAGGATCACCAGGTGGCTACACCTTC.

The chain's CDR3 is CASRPLAGGHTQYF. The CDR3 nucleotides read TGTGCCAGCAGGCCACTAGCGGGAGGGCATACGCAGTATTTT. The chain uses TRBV28 and TRBJ2-3; 13 bases are a match to TRBD2. The V gene end was trimmed by 6 bases and the J gene end by 7 bases; junction bases not matched to a gene: 4. The germline V gene encodes CDR1 MDHEN and CDR2 SYDVKM. There are 14 residues in the CDR3.

The count of this clone is one. The chain recombines TRBV2 with TRBJ2-2; the match to TRBD1 covers 8 bases. Trimming took 7 bases from V and 2 from J; bases not matched to a gene: 12. This CDR3 comprises 17 residues. Germline CDR1 reads SNHLY; CDR2 reads FYNNEI. CDR3 nucleotide sequence: TGTGCCAGCAACCTTGAGACCGGGACAGGAAACACCGGGGAGCTGTTTTTT. This encodes CASNLETGTGNTGELFF.

The rearrangement links TRBV28 to TRBJ2-7; TRBD2 agrees at 11 bases. Germline V gene data show CDR1 as MDHEN and CDR2 as SYDVKM. V was clipped by 4 bases and J by 6 bases; unmatched bases: 5. This CDR3 comprises 14 residues. Here the CDR3 reads CASSSLAGVGEQYF. The CDR3 DNA sequence: TGTGCCAGCAGTTCACTAGCGGGAGTGGGCGAGCAGTACTTC.

The chain employs TRBV28 and TRBJ2-3, with a weak D call TRBD2 (6 bases). The germline V and J ends were trimmed by 8 bases and 3 bases, with 15 bases remaining between them. The CDR3 length is 14 residues. CDR1 is MDHEN and CDR2 is SYDVKM in the germline V gene. The CDR3 is CASGAGRITDTQYF. The CDR3 DNA follows: TGTGCCAGCGGGGCGGGGAGGATAACAGATACGCAGTATTTT.

This chain links TRBV14 with TRBJ2-3; TRBD2 might be the D (6 bases). Looked up from germline, CDR1 is SGHDN and CDR2 is FVKESK. The CDR3 is 16 amino acids. The ends were cut back, 3 bases at V and 6 bases at J, with 19 bases in the middle. The CDR3, as DNA: TGTGCCAGCAGCCAGGGGAGGAGAGGGGTCCGGGATACGCAGTATTTT. It specifies CASSQGRRGVRDTQYF.

This chain joins TRBV12-2 and TRBJ2-1; TRBD1 is taken as the D call from the table, unchecked against the DNA. TRBV12-2 is marked as a pseudogene. The CDR3 is 16 residues long. The CDR3 region is CASRLGTGRSYNEQFF. The CDR3 coding sequence is TGTGCAAGTCGCTTAGGGACAGGTAGGTCCTACAATGAGCAGTTCTTC.

The CDR3 bases are TGTGCCAGCAATTCAGGACAGAGCTCCTACAATGAGCAGTTCTTC. Protein: CASNSGQSSYNEQFF. The rearrangement uses TRBV6-6 and TRBJ2-1, with a tentative D call TRBD1 (6 bases). The CDR3 sequence is 15 residues long. Trimming took off 7 bases at V and 0 bases at J, with 13 bases between the two ends. Germline values: CDR1 MNHNY, CDR2 SVGAGI (reference sequence).

This clone was counted between two and nine times. This chain joins TRBV25-1 and TRBJ2-7; TRBD1 might be the D (6 bases). Germline V gene data show CDR1 as MGHDK and CDR2 as SYGVNS. The ends were cut back, 5 bases at V and 2 bases at J, with 13 bases in the middle. This CDR3 has 14 amino acids. The CDR3 DNA follows: TGTGCCAGCAGTCAACAGGGTATGGCCTACGAGCAGTACTTC. This gives the protein CASSQQGMAYEQYF.

The chain joins TRBV19 to TRBJ1-4, with 7 bases that match TRBD1. The V segment lost 6 bases and the J segment 10 bases; nucleotides outside the gene matches: 8. Germline lookup yields CDR1 LNHDA and CDR2 SQIVND (reference sequence). The CDR3 contains 13 residues. DNA of the CDR3: TGTGCCAGTAGCAACGACAGGGTGGGAAAACTGTTTTTT. This gives the protein CASSNDRVGKLFF.

The chain links TRBV18 to TRBJ2-4; TRBD2 is a possible D gene (6 bases). Germline V gene data show CDR1 as KGHSH and CDR2 as LQKENI. The CDR3 extends over 14 amino acids. V lost 6 bases to trimming and J lost 8 bases, with 17 bases between them. The CDR3 sequence is CASSPTLGEDIQYF. CDR3 coding DNA: TGTGCCAGCTCCCCAACCCTGGGGGAGGACATTCAGTACTTC.

The CDR3 DNA reads as TGTGCCAGCAGCTGGACAGCCCAAAACACCGGGGAGCTGTTTTTT. Translated, it gives CASSWTAQNTGELFF. This sequence joins TRBV7-2 and TRBJ2-2; TRBD1 might be the D (6 bases). Germline CDR1 reads SGHTA; CDR2 reads FQGNSA. The CDR3 is made up of 15 amino acids. The V and J ends lost 4 bases and 2 bases respectively, with 11 bases between them.

The rearrangement joins TRBV9 to TRBJ1-3, with TRBD1 identical over 8 bases. J was trimmed by 4 bases and V by 3 bases; bases with no gene match: 6. The germline CDR1 and CDR2 sequences are SGDLS and YYNGEE. The CDR3 extends over 15 amino acids. CDR3 loop: CASSGGDRPGNTIYF. DNA of the CDR3: TGTGCCAGCAGCGGGGGGGACAGGCCAGGAAACACCATATATTTT.

V and J are TRBV12-3 or TRBV12-4 and TRBJ2-1, with 10 bases that match TRBD1. Trimming took 2 bases from V and 14 from J; bases not matched to a gene: 3. There are 12 residues in the CDR3. In nucleotides, the CDR3 is TGTGCCAGCAGTTTATATGGACAGGGGGAGTTCTTC. As protein: CASSLYGQGEFF.

V is TRBV30 and J is TRBJ2-7; D might be TRBD2 (6 bases). V was shortened by 2 bases and J by 4 bases, with 15 bases between the two germline ends. The CDR3 is made up of 14 amino acids. CDR1 and CDR2 from the germline V gene are GTSNPN and SVGIG (reference sequence). The CDR3 nucleotides are TGTGCCTGGAGTTTGGGGGGTACCGGGTACGAGCAGTACTTC. Protein: CAWSLGGTGYEQYF.